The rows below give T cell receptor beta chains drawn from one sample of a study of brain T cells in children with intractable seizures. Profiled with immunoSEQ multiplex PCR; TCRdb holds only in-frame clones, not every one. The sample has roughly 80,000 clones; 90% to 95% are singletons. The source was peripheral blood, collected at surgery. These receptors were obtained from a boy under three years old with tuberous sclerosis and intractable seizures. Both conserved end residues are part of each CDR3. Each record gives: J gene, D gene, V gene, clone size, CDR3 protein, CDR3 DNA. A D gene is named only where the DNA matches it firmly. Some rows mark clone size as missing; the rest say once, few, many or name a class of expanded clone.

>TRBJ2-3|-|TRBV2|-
CATLRGSTDTQYF
TGTGCCACCCTACGGGGATCCACAGATACGCAGTATTTT
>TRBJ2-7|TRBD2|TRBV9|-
CASSVGMGGAEQYF
TGTGCCAGCAGCGTAGGGATGGGAGGGGCCGAGCAGTACTTC
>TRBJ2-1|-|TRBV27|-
CASTTSGSYNEQFF
TGTGCCAGCACCACTTCCGGGTCCTACAATGAGCAGTTCTTC
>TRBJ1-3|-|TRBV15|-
CATSRVSGNTIYF
TGTGCCACCAGCAGGGTGTCTGGAAACACCATATATTTT
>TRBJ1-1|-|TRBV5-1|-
CASSLGGGTEAFF
TGCGCCAGCAGCTTGGGAGGGGGGACTGAAGCTTTCTTT
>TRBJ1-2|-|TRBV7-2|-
CASSLSLGDYGYTF
TGTGCCAGCAGCTTAAGTCTCGGGGATTATGGCTACACCTTC
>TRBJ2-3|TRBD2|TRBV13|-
CASSYSAGGPTDTQYF
TGTGCCAGCAGCTATTCTGCGGGAGGGCCCACAGATACGCAGTATTTT
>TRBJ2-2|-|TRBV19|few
CASSPGNSPGELFF
TGTGCCAGTAGTCCGGGCAACTCTCCCGGGGAGCTGTTTTTT
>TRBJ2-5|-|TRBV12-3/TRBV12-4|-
CASSQRLGTQYF
TGTGCCAGCAGTCAGAGACTAGGGACCCAGTACTTC
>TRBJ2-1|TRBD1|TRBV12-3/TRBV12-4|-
CASTYRGNEQFF
TGTGCCAGCACTTACAGGGGCAATGAGCAGTTCTTC
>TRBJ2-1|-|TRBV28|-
CASTRARLAYNEQFF
TGTGCCAGCACCAGGGCGCGGTTAGCCTACAATGAGCAGTTCTTC
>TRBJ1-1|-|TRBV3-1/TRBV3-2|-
CASSPGHRNTEAFF
TGTGCCAGCAGTCCGGGACATAGGAACACTGAAGCTTTCTTT
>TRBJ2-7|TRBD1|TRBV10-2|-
CASSERGRRSYEQYF
TGCGCCAGCAGTGAAAGGGGGCGGAGGTCCTACGAGCAGTACTTC
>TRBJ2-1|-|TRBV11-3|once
CASSQMGYNEQFF
TGTGCCAGCAGCCAGATGGGGTACAATGAGCAGTTCTTC
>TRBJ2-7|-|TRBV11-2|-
CASSSLYEQYF
TGTGCCAGCAGCTCTCTATACGAGCAGTACTTC
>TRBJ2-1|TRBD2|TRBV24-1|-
CATSDISGRSGNEQFF
TGTGCCACCAGTGATATTAGCGGGAGGTCTGGCAATGAGCAGTTCTTC
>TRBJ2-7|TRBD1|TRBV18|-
CASSPDRDEQYF
TGTGCCAGCTCACCGGACAGGGACGAGCAGTACTTC
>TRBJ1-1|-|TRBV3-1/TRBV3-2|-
CASTLMRTDKTTEAFF
TGTGCCAGCACCCTTATGAGGACAGACAAAACCACTGAAGCTTTCTTT
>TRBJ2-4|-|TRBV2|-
CASSLVKAKNIQYF
TGTGCCAGCAGCCTCGTAAAAGCCAAAAACATTCAGTACTTC
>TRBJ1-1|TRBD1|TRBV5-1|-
CASSLGTGETFF
TGCGCCAGCAGCTTGGGGACAGGGGAAACTTTCTTT
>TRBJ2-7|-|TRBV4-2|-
CASSQVEQAPTYEQYF
TGTGCCAGCAGCCAAGTAGAACAGGCCCCGACCTACGAGCAGTACTTC
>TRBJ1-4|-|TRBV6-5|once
CASSYSRHPIGKLFF
TGTGCCAGCAGTTACTCGAGACACCCCATTGGAAAACTGTTTTTT
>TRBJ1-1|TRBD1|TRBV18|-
CASSLPGQVTEAFF
TGTGCCAGCTCACTCCCGGGACAGGTCACTGAAGCTTTCTTT
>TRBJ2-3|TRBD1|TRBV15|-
CATSRDVQGADTQYF
TGTGCCACCAGCAGAGATGTACAGGGGGCAGATACGCAGTATTTT
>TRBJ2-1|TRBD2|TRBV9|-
CASSETSGENNEQFF
TGTGCCAGCAGCGAGACTAGCGGGGAGAACAATGAGCAGTTCTTC
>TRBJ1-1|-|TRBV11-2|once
CASSFGNTEAFF
TGTGCCAGCAGCTTCGGGAACACTGAAGCTTTCTTT
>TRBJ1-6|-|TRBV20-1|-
CSASSQTYNSPLHF
TGCAGTGCTAGTAGTCAGACGTATAATTCACCCCTCCACTTT
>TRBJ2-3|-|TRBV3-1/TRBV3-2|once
CASSQDRGTQYF
TGTGCCAGCAGCCAAGATCGAGGGACGCAGTATTTT
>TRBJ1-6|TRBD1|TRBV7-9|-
CASSPPQGERSPLHF
TGTGCCAGCAGCCCGCCCCAGGGGGAGCGGTCACCCCTCCACTTT
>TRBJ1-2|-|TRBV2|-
CARKGYGYTF
TGTGCCAGGAAGGGCTATGGCTACACCTTC
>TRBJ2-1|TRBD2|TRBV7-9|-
CASSSAGGGYNEQFF
TGTGCCAGCAGCTCGGCCGGGGGAGGGTACAATGAGCAGTTCTTC
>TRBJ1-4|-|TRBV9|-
CASSVGAGNEKLFF
TGTGCCAGCAGCGTAGGAGCAGGTAATGAAAAACTGTTTTTT
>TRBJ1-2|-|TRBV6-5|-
CASSTKGSGGYTF
TGTGCCAGCAGTACCAAGGGGTCGGGAGGCTACACCTTC
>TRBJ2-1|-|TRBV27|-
CASSSHTPDRSYNEQFF
TGTGCCAGCAGTTCGCACACGCCCGACCGTTCCTACAATGAGCAGTTCTTC
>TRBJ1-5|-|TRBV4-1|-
CASSQAATEYQPQHF
TGCGCCAGCAGCCAAGCGGCGACAGAGTATCAGCCCCAGCATTTT
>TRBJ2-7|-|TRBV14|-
CASSQDPGNPYEQYF
TGTGCCAGCAGCCAAGATCCAGGGAACCCCTACGAGCAGTACTTC
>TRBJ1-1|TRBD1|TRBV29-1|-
CSARQGPEAFF
TGCAGCGCCCGACAGGGGCCTGAAGCTTTCTTT
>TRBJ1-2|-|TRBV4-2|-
CASSQDVVSANYGYTF
TGTGCCAGCAGCCAGGACGTAGTGAGCGCAAACTATGGCTACACCTTC
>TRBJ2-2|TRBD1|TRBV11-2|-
CASSFQLDRGNTGELFF
TGTGCCAGCAGCTTTCAACTCGACAGGGGAAACACCGGGGAGCTGTTTTTT
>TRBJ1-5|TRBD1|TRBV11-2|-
CASSVDRVGQPQHF
TGTGCCAGCAGCGTAGACAGGGTTGGTCAGCCCCAGCATTTT
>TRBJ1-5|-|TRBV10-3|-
CAISERFSGGLGNQPQHF
TGTGCCATCAGTGAGCGGTTTTCGGGGGGCTTGGGCAATCAGCCCCAGCATTTT
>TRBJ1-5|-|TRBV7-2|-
CASSKSGGRDQPQHF
TGTGCCAGCAGCAAGTCCGGGGGGAGGGATCAGCCCCAGCATTTT
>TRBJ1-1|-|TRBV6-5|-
CASSYGVLNTEAFF
TGTGCCAGCAGTTACGGGGTATTGAACACTGAAGCTTTCTTT
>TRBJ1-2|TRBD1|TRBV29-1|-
CSVEDRSGIYGYTF
TGCAGCGTTGAGGACAGGTCAGGCATCTATGGCTACACCTTC
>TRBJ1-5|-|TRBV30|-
CAWTPGSGNQPQHF
TGTGCCTGGACCCCGGGGTCGGGCAATCAGCCCCAGCATTTT
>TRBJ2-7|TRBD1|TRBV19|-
CASSKGTGTGGVEQYF
TGTGCCAGTAGTAAGGGGACCGGGACAGGGGGCGTCGAGCAGTACTTC
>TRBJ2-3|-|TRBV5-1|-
CASSFSGEVDTQYF
TGCGCCAGCAGCTTCTCCGGGGAGGTAGATACGCAGTATTTT
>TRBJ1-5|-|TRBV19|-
CASSIDGQPNQPQHF
TGTGCCAGTAGTATAGACGGGCAGCCCAATCAGCCCCAGCATTTT
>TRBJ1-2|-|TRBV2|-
CASVVGVGYTF
TGTGCCAGCGTCGTGGGGGTTGGCTACACCTTC